The clone carrying this T cell receptor (beta chain) was picked up a small number of times. Its antigen is currently unknown. The sample belongs to a study of beta chain features in type 1 diabetes. The study's findings and limits: cDNA-based reads could over-represent cells with high TCR expression. When Type 1 diabetes patients were examined, their TCRB CDR3s proved moderately but significantly shorter in all four CD4+ subsets.

Expressed TCRB transcripts got sequenced, as all isolated RNA was reverse transcribed. Approximately 4 million reads on average were seen across naive, central memory and regulatory T cell samples. Some clones are missing from TCRdb's copy, which holds only in-frame ones; the method was immunoSEQ multiplex PCR. Here the sample spans 680,000 or so clones, about 14% being singletons. The V gene lost 1 base and the J gene lost 6 bases, with 8 bases spanning the gap. CDR1 is SEHNR and CDR2 is FQNEAQ in the germline V gene (reference sequence). This CDR3 spans 13 amino acids. V and J are TRBV7-9 and TRBJ2-3; D may be TRBD1 (6 bases). Sequenced material: naive CD4+ T cells from blood. This TCR came from a man between 18 and 35 years old in good health. CDR3 DNA sequence: TGTGCCAGCAGCTTAGGGACAGTGGATACGCAGTATTTT. It yields the protein CASSLGTVDTQYF.